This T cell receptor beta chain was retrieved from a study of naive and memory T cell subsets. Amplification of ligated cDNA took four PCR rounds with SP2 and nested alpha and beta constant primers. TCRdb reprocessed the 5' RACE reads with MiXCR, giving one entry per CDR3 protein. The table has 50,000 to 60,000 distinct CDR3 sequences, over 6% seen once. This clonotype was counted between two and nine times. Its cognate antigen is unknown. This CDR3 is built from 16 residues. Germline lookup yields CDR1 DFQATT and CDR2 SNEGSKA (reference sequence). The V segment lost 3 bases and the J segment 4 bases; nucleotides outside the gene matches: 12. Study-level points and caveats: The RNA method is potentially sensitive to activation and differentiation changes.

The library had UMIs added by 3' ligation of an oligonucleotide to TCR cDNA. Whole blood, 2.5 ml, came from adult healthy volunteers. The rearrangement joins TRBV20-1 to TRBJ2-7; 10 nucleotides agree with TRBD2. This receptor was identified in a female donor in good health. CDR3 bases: TGCAGTGCTAGTACTGTGCAACCGGGACTAGCGTACGAGCAGTACTTC. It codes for CSASTVQPGLAYEQYF.